This T cell receptor beta chain derives from a study of glioma-infiltrating T cells. With 5 bases removed from V and 6 bases from J, the gap between germline ends came to 14 bases. This CDR3 is 14 amino acids long. The iRepertoire nested amplicon-rescue multiplex PCR amplified TCR alpha and beta CDR3s from RNA. TCRdb independently ran MiXCR on the multiplex PCR reads; one entry per CDR3 protein. The sample consists of roughly 120,000 distinct CDR3 sequences, roughly 25% of them appearing once. The chain is built from TRBV12-3 or TRBV12-4 and TRBJ1-5, with TRBD1 as a possible D gene (5 bases). Sequencing was carried out using glioma tissue, nonneoplastic brain tissue, or PBMCs (not recorded which). The receptor was isolated from a human donor with low-grade glioma or glioblastoma, undergoing nonglioma brain surgery, or in good health (not recorded which). The CDR3 spells CASSPQGGGQPQHF. The CDR3 DNA is TGTGCCAGCAGTCCGCAAGGCGGGGGTCAGCCCCAGCATTTT.